This T cell receptor (beta chain) was documented in a study of untreated major depressive disorder. Study outcomes and limitations: Depressed patients' CD4+ T cells carried increased TRBV05-01 (Vbeta 5.1) usage versus control CD4+ T cells.

A note on this clone: What it binds is unknown.

Some clones are missing from TCRdb's copy, which holds only in-frame ones; the method was immunoSEQ multiplex PCR. The sample lists about 20,000 clones; roughly nine tenths were seen once. Each depressed patient was pairwise matched to a non-depressed control for sex, age, current smoking status and body mass index. Among patients, depression was moderate to severe. Each donor gave about 30 ml of EDTA blood. Thawed PBMCs underwent magnetic negative selection for CD4+ T cells. This CDR3 has 18 amino acids. The germline V gene encodes CDR1 SGHRS and CDR2 YFSETQ. Trimming took 3 bases from V and 5 from J; bases not matched to a gene: 15.

The chain employs TRBV5-1 and TRBJ2-2; 8 bases are a match to TRBD2. The sequence was obtained from a middle-aged woman with major depressive disorder. The sequenced material came from CD4+ T cells from PBMCs. The CDR3 protein is CASSSGGRITSGTGELFF. CDR3 DNA sequence: TGCGCCAGCAGCTCGGGTGGGCGGATTACTAGCGGTACCGGGGAGCTGTTTTTT. Full variable domain (rest looked up from reference TRBV5-1 and TRBJ2-2): KAGVTQTPRYLIKTRGQQVTLSCSPISGHRSVSWYQQTPGQGLQFLFEYFSETQRNKGNFPGRFSGRQFSNSRSEMNVSTLELGDSALYLCASSSGGRITSGTGELFFGEGSRLTVL.